Below are 16 T cell receptor beta chains sequenced from a single sample in a study of identical twins. TCRdb fed the 5' RACE reads into MiXCR, producing one record per CDR3 protein. Of hundreds of thousands of distinct CDR3 sequences in the sample, 20% to 25% were seen once. In addition, the sample was reused for a study of T cells expressing NK-cell markers.

Sequencing used CD4+ T cells sorted from blood. The receptor source for this set is a woman aged 18-30 years in good health.

This clonotype was counted between two and nine times. This chain links TRBV12-3 or TRBV12-4 with TRBJ1-5; no reliable D call. This CDR3 spans 13 amino acids. V was clipped by 1 base and J by 7 bases, with 8 bases between them. CDR3 sequence reads: CASSLGPEQPQHF. The CDR3 DNA sequence: TGTGCCAGCAGTTTAGGGCCAGAACAGCCCCAGCATTTT.

This clonotype occurred a few times. This chain connects TRBV7-9 to TRBJ1-2, with a possible D match to TRBD1 (6 bases). CDR1 is SEHNR, CDR2 FQNEAQ, per germline (reference sequence). The CDR3 sequence is 13 residues long. Trimming removed 7 bases at V and 7 bases at J, with 16 bases between. In DNA form, the CDR3 reads TGTGCCAGCACCCATCTACAGGGTAGTGGCTACACCTTC. Translated, it gives CASTHLQGSGYTF.

The genes are TRBV6-1 and TRBJ2-7; 7 positions match TRBD2. Germline V gene sequence: CDR1 MNHNS, CDR2 SASEGT. The ends lost 7 bases at V and 3 bases at J; junction bases unmatched: 12. The CDR3 has 15 residues. CDR3 sequence reads: CASIPGGGGNYEQYF. CDR3 DNA sequence: TGTGCCAGCATTCCAGGTGGGGGGGGGAACTACGAGCAGTACTTC.

This clonotype was observed a few times. The gene calls are TRBV4-2 and TRBJ2-1; 7 bases fit TRBD2. Per germline, CDR1 LGHNA and CDR2 YNFKEQ. The V gene end was trimmed by 1 base and the J gene end by 5 bases; junction bases not matched to a gene: 11. This CDR3 spans 17 amino acids. CDR3 residues: CASSQVSGAGVNNEQFF. The CDR3 DNA reads TGTGCCAGCAGCCAAGTCTCCGGGGCGGGGGTAAACAATGAGCAGTTCTTC.

Worth noting for this clonotype: The junction and the germline gene differ at one end; a read error may be behind it. The V gene is TRBV6-1, the J gene TRBJ2-1; 12 bases line up with TRBD2. The CDR3 is made up of 15 amino acids. Germline CDR1 MNHNS, CDR2 SASEGT. CDR3 bases: TGTGCCAACAGTCCTAGCGGGGGGGCCTACAATGAGCAGTTCTTC. It codes for CANSPSGGAYNEQFF.

The sample holds many counts of this clonotype. The chain joins TRBV30 to TRBJ1-2; D unclear. The CDR3 runs to 12 residues. The germline V gene encodes CDR1 GTSNPN and CDR2 SVGIG (reference sequence). Trimming shortened V by 7 bases and J by 3 bases, and 12 bases separated the two germline ends. The CDR3 coding sequence is TGTGCCTCCCCTAGGGTCTACTATGGCTACACCTTC. Its translation: CASPRVYYGYTF.

The chain is built from TRBV6-5 and TRBJ2-6; no clear D. CDR1 is MNHEY and CDR2 is SVGAGI in the germline V gene. This CDR3 is built from 16 residues. The V and J ends lost 0 bases and 0 bases respectively, with 6 bases between them. The DNA for the CDR3 is TGTGCCAGCAGTTACTCGATAAGCTCTGGGGCCAACGTCCTGACTTTC. Its translation is CASSYSISSGANVLTF.

This clonotype was picked up a small number of times. The chain recombines TRBV4-3 with TRBJ2-1; TRBD1 or TRBD2 may be the D gene (5 bases each). The V gene lost 4 bases and the J gene lost 4 bases, with 17 bases spanning the gap. Germline values: CDR1 LGHNA, CDR2 YSLEER. The CDR3 extends over 16 amino acids. CDR3 bases: TGCGCCAGCAGCCTACAGGACGGCGGGCAATACAATGAGCAGTTCTTC. Translated, it gives CASSLQDGGQYNEQFF.

The chain links TRBV20-1 to TRBJ2-1; no firm D call. Per germline, CDR1 DFQATT and CDR2 SNEGSKA (reference sequence). V was shortened by 0 bases and J by 0 bases, with 12 bases between the two germline ends. CDR3 length: 16 residues. The DNA of the CDR3 is TGCAGTGCTAGAGACTTCCGGGTCAGCTCCTACAATGAGCAGTTCTTC. It yields the protein CSARDFRVSSYNEQFF.

This clonotype was detected only a few times. This sequence joins TRBV3-1 and TRBJ2-7, with 9 bases identical to TRBD1. The J segment lost 4 bases and the V segment lost 2 bases, leaving 6 bases of the junction unmatched. The germline V gene has CDR1 LGHDT and CDR2 YNNKEL (reference sequence). The CDR3 sequence is 15 residues long. In DNA, the CDR3 is TGTGCCAGCAGCCAACCCGGGACAGGGAGGTACGAGCAGTACTTC. This translates into CASSQPGTGRYEQYF.

The table lists this clonotype with many counts. The rearrangement uses TRBV5-1 and TRBJ2-7; tentatively, D is TRBD1 or TRBD2 (5 bases each). Germline V gene lookup returns CDR1 SGHRS and CDR2 YFSETQ. This CDR3 has 13 residues. V lost 3 bases and J lost 2, with 9 bases in between. CDR3: CASSWDRTYEQYF. For the CDR3, the DNA is TGCGCCAGCAGCTGGGACCGAACCTACGAGCAGTACTTC.

V and J are TRBV10-3 and TRBJ1-1; 8 bases align to TRBD1. With 6 bases clipped from V and 9 bases from J, the junction kept 9 bases outside the gene matches. Germline V CDR1 and CDR2: ENHRY, SYGVKD. The CDR3 loop spans 13 amino acids. The CDR3 spells CAIRDRDAFQAFF. The DNA of the CDR3 is TGTGCCATCAGGGACAGGGATGCTTTCCAAGCTTTCTTT.

In its sample, this clonotype was seen a few times. The rearrangement links TRBV12-3 or TRBV12-4 to TRBJ2-7, with 9 bases lining up with TRBD1. The trim removed 4 bases at V and 5 bases at J, leaving 9 bases unmatched. CDR3 length: 15 residues. CDR3 amino acids: CASSSRTGVRDEQYF. The CDR3 nucleotides are TGTGCCAGCAGTTCTCGGACAGGGGTAAGGGACGAGCAGTACTTC.

The chain is built from TRBV20-1 and TRBJ2-7; the D is unclear. The V and J ends lost 0 bases and 3 bases respectively, with 9 bases between them. The CDR3 has 13 amino acids. Germline V gene lookup returns CDR1 DFQATT and CDR2 SNEGSKA (reference sequence). The chain's CDR3 is CSARDIRSYEQYF. The CDR3 region has the DNA TGCAGTGCTAGAGATATACGGAGCTACGAGCAGTACTTC.

A few counts support this clonotype. V is TRBV6-1 and J is TRBJ2-6; D remains ambiguous. CDR1 is MNHNS and CDR2 is SASEGT in the germline V gene. Trimming stripped 8 bases from V and 3 bases from J, with 11 bases between. There are 14 residues in the CDR3. CDR3 sequence reads: CASSAVGGANVLTF. CDR3 bases: TGTGCCAGCTCCGCGGTTGGTGGGGCCAACGTCCTGACTTTC.

This rearrangement joins TRBV7-2 to TRBJ1-5, with D uncertain. Germline loops: CDR1 SGHTA, CDR2 FQGNSA. V lost 6 bases to trimming and J lost 4 bases, with 10 bases between them. The CDR3 totals 13 residues. CDR3 sequence: CASRTLMNQPQHF. DNA of the CDR3: TGTGCCAGCAGGACCCTAATGAATCAGCCCCAGCATTTT.